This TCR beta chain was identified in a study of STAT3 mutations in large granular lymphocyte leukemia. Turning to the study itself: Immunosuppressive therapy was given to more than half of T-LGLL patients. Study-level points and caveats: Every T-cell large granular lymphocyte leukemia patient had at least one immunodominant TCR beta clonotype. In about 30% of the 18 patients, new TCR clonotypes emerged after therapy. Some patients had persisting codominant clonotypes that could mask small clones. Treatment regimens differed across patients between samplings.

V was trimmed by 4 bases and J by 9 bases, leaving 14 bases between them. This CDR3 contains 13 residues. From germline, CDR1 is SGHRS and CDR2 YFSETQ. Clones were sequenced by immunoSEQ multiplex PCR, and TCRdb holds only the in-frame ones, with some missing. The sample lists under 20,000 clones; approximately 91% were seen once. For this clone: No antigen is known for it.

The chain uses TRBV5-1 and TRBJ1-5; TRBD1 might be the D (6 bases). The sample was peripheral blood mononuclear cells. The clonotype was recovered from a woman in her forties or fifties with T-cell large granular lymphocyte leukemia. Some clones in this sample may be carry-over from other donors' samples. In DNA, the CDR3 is TGCGCCAGCAGCCCGGGGGGCCCATCGCCCCAGCATTTT. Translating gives CASSPGGPSPQHF.